Presented here are 32 T cell receptor beta chains from one specimen sequenced in a study of shared clonotypes between healthy human individuals. The repertoire was sequenced with immunoSEQ multiplex PCR; TCRdb's copy has only in-frame clones and lacks some. The sample consists of just under 350,000 clones, roughly 70% of them appearing once. Material for sequencing was memory CD4+ T cells sorted from blood. Specified subset: CD45RA-negative fraction. The receptors come from a man aged 25-40 years in good health.

J is TRBJ2-1 and V is TRBV6-1, with 8 bases matching TRBD2. CDR3 length equals 12 residues. Losses at the gene ends were 6 bases for V and 12 bases for J; bases not matched to a gene: 7. Looked up from germline, CDR1 is MNHNS and CDR2 is SASEGT. The CDR3 region is CASRDGLAGQFF. CDR3 DNA: TGTGCCAGCAGAGACGGACTAGCTGGGCAGTTCTTC.

The chain links TRBV7-9 to TRBJ1-1, with D unclear. Deletions cut 2 bases from V and 4 bases from J, with 8 bases between. The CDR3 runs 13 residues. CDR1 SEHNR and CDR2 FQNEAQ come from the germline V gene (reference sequence). The CDR3 DNA sequence: TGTGCCAGCAGCTTACAGGAAAGCACTGAAGCTTTCTTT. Residues: CASSLQESTEAFF. The full variable domain, rest sourced from reference TRBV7-9 and TRBJ1-1, is DTGVSQNPRHKITKRGQNVTFRCDPISEHNRLYWYRQTLGQGPEFLTYFQNEAQLEKSRLLSDRFSAERPKGSFSTLEIQRTEQGDSAMYLCASSLQESTEAFFGQGTRLTVV.

The rearrangement uses TRBV7-2 and TRBJ2-3; D gene uncertain. This CDR3 contains 14 residues. Between the trimmed V and J ends, which lost 5 bases and 4 bases, there was a span of 13 bases. Germline-derived CDR1 and CDR2 are SGHTA and FQGNSA. The CDR3 spells CASSTRFGADTQYF. As DNA, the CDR3 is TGTGCCAGCAGCACCCGATTCGGTGCAGATACGCAGTATTTT.

Only a few counts were recorded for this clone. The genes are TRBV2 and TRBJ1-4; a possible D gene is TRBD1 (5 bases). Germline values: CDR1 SNHLY, CDR2 FYNNEI. The CDR3 extends over 13 amino acids. The germline V and J ends were trimmed by 4 bases and 5 bases, with 8 bases remaining between them. The CDR3 protein is CASSAGLNEKLFF. The DNA for the CDR3 is TGTGCCAGCAGTGCAGGGTTAAATGAAAAACTGTTTTTT. Combining the CDR3 with reference TRBV2 and TRBJ1-4 gives the whole variable domain EPEVTQTPSHQVTQMGQEVILRCVPISNHLYFYWYRQILGQKVEFLVSFYNNEISEKSEIFDDQFSVERPDGSNFTLKIRSTKLEDSAMYFCASSAGLNEKLFFGSGTQLSVL.

The chain is built from TRBV7-2 and TRBJ2-7; 10 bases agree with TRBD2. The junction had 13 bases not matched to a gene; V was cut back by 2 bases and J by 3 bases. The CDR3 contains 18 residues. From germline, CDR1 is SGHTA and CDR2 FQGNSA. The DNA of the CDR3 is TGTGCCAGCAGCTTAAGACGGGGTGGCAGCGGGAGGGACTACGAGCAGTACTTC. This translates into CASSLRRGGSGRDYEQYF.

This clone showed up just a few times. J is TRBJ2-3 and V is TRBV6-4, with 9 positions matching TRBD2. CDR3 size: 17 residues. The trim removed 6 bases at V and 0 bases at J, leaving 10 bases unmatched. The germline CDR1 and CDR2 sequences are MRHNA and SNTAGT. In DNA, the CDR3 is TGTGCCAGCAGCACGCTAGCGGGAACGGGCAGCACAGATACGCAGTATTTT. Translating it yields CASSTLAGTGSTDTQYF.

This clone was observed a handful of times. The chain is built from TRBV6-1 and TRBJ1-2; no clear D gene. The CDR3 extends over 15 amino acids. Deletions cut 0 bases from V and 5 bases from J, with 13 bases between. The V gene's germline CDR1 is MNHNS and CDR2 SASEGT. CDR3 DNA: TGTGCCAGCAGTGAAGCGCTTCGGCAGAATTATGGCTACACCTTC. Its protein is CASSEALRQNYGYTF.

The V and J genes are TRBV6-1 and TRBJ2-7; TRBD2 matches 7 bases. Germline trimming cut 7 bases from V and 4 bases from J; bases unmatched to any gene: 7. CDR3 length: 13 amino acids. Germline CDR1 reads MNHNS; CDR2 reads SASEGT. DNA for the CDR3: TGTGCCAGCACCTGGGACTATATTTACGAGCAGTACTTC. Its protein product is CASTWDYIYEQYF.

Concerning this clone: Being one base from a much bigger clone, this may be a read error. The chain is built from TRBV28 and TRBJ2-7, with 11 bases aligning to TRBD2. CDR3 length: 13 amino acids. V was pared by 6 bases and J by 4 bases, with 2 bases of the junction left unmatched. Germline V gene lookup returns CDR1 MDHEN and CDR2 SYDVKM. CDR3 DNA: TGTGCCAGCAGCCCTAGCGGGAGGTACGAGCAGTACTTC. Encoded protein: CASSPSGRYEQYF. The variable domain in full, with the rest retrieved from reference TRBV28 and TRBJ2-7, is DVKVTQSSRYLVKRTGEKVFLECVQDMDHENMFWYRQDPGLGLRLIYFSYDVKMKEKGDIPEGYSVSREKKERFSLILESASTNQTSMYLCASSPSGRYEQYFGPGTRLTVT.

This sequence joins TRBV5-1 and TRBJ2-7; D is perhaps TRBD2 (7 bases). CDR3 length equals 14 residues. From germline, CDR1 is SGHRS and CDR2 YFSETQ. Trimming pared 5 bases from V and 5 bases from J, leaving 17 bases between. CDR3 residues: CASRAAGAGHEQYF. The CDR3 nucleotides are TGCGCCAGCAGGGCTGCGGGGGCGGGCCACGAGCAGTACTTC.

V and J are TRBV2 and TRBJ2-3; tentatively, D is TRBD2 (5 bases). Germline V gene sequence: CDR1 SNHLY, CDR2 FYNNEI. V shed 6 bases and J shed 6 bases, with 19 bases lying between them. This CDR3 has 15 residues. CDR3 loop: CASRPLGVEYDTQYF. CDR3 nucleotides: TGTGCCAGCAGACCCCTCGGGGTGGAATACGATACGCAGTATTTT.

The DNA of the CDR3 is TGTGCCAGTAGTATAACCCGGACTATTAAATCCTACGAGCAGTACTTC. It is translated as CASSITRTIKSYEQYF. J is TRBJ2-7 and V is TRBV19; TRBD2 is a possible D gene (6 bases). CDR1 LNHDA and CDR2 SQIVND come from the germline V gene (reference sequence). With 2 bases removed from V and 1 base from J, the gap between germline ends came to 15 bases. The CDR3 is 16 amino acids.

In its sample, this clone was seen many times. Other DNA sequences in the same sample also yield this CDR3. The chain has TRBV7-9 and TRBJ2-7, with TRBD1 matching 8 bases. Germline V CDR1 and CDR2: SEHNR, FQNEAQ (reference sequence). J was trimmed by 5 bases and V by 5 bases; bases with no gene match: 5. There are 13 residues in the CDR3. This chain's CDR3 is CASSPGQADEQYF. CDR3 sequence (DNA): TGTGCCAGCAGCCCGGGACAGGCCGACGAGCAGTACTTC.

The chain links TRBV4-3 to TRBJ2-3, with TRBD2 matching over 7 bases. J gave up 2 bases and V 8 bases, and 7 bases lay outside the gene matches. The CDR3 is made up of 14 amino acids. Germline loops: CDR1 LGHNA, CDR2 YSLEER. CDR3 sequence: CASGLAEHTDTQYF. The CDR3 DNA follows: TGCGCCAGCGGTCTAGCGGAACACACAGATACGCAGTATTTT.

This chain links TRBV7-2 with TRBJ1-5; a possible D gene is TRBD1 (5 bases). This CDR3 contains 14 residues. V lost 1 base, J lost 11 bases, and 15 bases lay in between. Germline V gene sequence: CDR1 SGHTA, CDR2 FQGNSA. CDR3 sequence (DNA): TGTGCCAGCAGCTTAGGTCGCACAGGTAGAGCCCAGCATTTT. Its translation: CASSLGRTGRAQHF.

This clone was detected only once. This chain links TRBV5-8 with TRBJ2-7, with TRBD1 as a possible D gene (6 bases). Trimming took 0 bases from V and 4 from J, leaving 8 bases between them. The CDR3 contains 13 residues. Germline V gene sequence: CDR1 SGHTS, CDR2 YDEGEE. CDR3 nucleotide sequence: TGTGCCAGCAGCTTGGGGACAGTGTACGAGCAGTACTTC. Amino acids: CASSLGTVYEQYF.

The rearrangement joins TRBV4-3 to TRBJ2-7; TRBD1 aligns across 8 bases. The ends lost 4 bases at V and 2 bases at J; junction bases unmatched: 7. CDR3 length: 15 amino acids. Germline assignment: CDR1 LGHNA and CDR2 YSLEER. For the CDR3, the DNA is TGCGCCAGCAGCCTTTCGACAGGGGAGACCTACGAGCAGTACTTC. Amino acids: CASSLSTGETYEQYF.

This clone has ten or more counts. The V gene is TRBV30, the J gene TRBJ1-1; tentative D call: TRBD1 (6 bases). The CDR3 has 13 residues. From germline, CDR1 is GTSNPN and CDR2 SVGIG (reference sequence). V was cut by 0 bases and J by 8 bases, with 13 bases left in between. Written as DNA, the CDR3 is TGTGCCTGGAGTGTGGGGGGCCGCAGGGAAGCTTTCTTT. Amino acid sequence: CAWSVGGRREAFF.

On this clone: One junction end disagrees with the germline gene, perhaps due to a read error. The CDR3 coding sequence is TGTGCCAGCAGCTTATTCCAGGGGTATGGCTACACCTTC. Translated: CASSLFQGYGYTF. The chain links TRBV28 to TRBJ1-2; the D gene is possibly TRBD1 (6 bases). Germline CDR1 is MDHEN and CDR2 is SYDVKM. CDR3 length: 13 residues.

The V gene is TRBV5-4, the J gene TRBJ2-6, with 10 positions matching TRBD1. V trimming: 4 bases; J trimming: 2 bases; junction bases outside the gene matches: 6. This CDR3 region has 17 residues. Germline CDR1 is SGHNT and CDR2 is YYREEE (reference sequence). The CDR3 protein is CASSPGTGVTGANVLTF. In DNA form, the CDR3 reads TGTGCCAGCAGCCCCGGGACAGGGGTGACTGGGGCCAACGTCCTGACTTTC. The full variable domain, completed using reference TRBV5-4 and TRBJ2-6, is ETGVTQSPTHLIKTRGQQVTLRCSSQSGHNTVSWYQQALGQGPQFIFQYYREEENGRGNFPPRFSGLQFPNYSSELNVNALELDDSALYLCASSPGTGVTGANVLTFGAGSRLTVL.

Details on this clone: Given a much more abundant clone one base away, this may be a read error. V and J are TRBV11-2 and TRBJ2-1; D uncertain. Germline V gives CDR1 SGHAT, CDR2 FQNNGV. V lost 1 base and J 9 bases, leaving 4 bases between the germline ends. The CDR3 totals 11 residues. The CDR3 loop is CASSLAGEQFF. CDR3 DNA: TGTGCCAGCAGCTTAGCAGGTGAGCAGTTCTTC.

This clone was seen a handful of times. This chain links TRBV13 with TRBJ2-3, with a possible D match to TRBD2 (6 bases). The V end lost 4 bases, the J end lost 6 bases, and 17 bases lay between the germline ends. In germline, CDR1 is PRHDT, CDR2 FYEKMQ (reference sequence). This CDR3 is 15 amino acids long. The CDR3 DNA is TGTGCCAGCAGCTCCCCCGGAGGGCCTAGCGATACGCAGTATTTT. It specifies CASSSPGGPSDTQYF.

V usage is TRBV5-6 and J usage is TRBJ1-2; 7 positions match TRBD1. This CDR3 is built from 15 residues. V lost 1 base, J lost 2 bases, and 5 bases stayed unmatched. The germline V gene has CDR1 SGHDT and CDR2 YYEEEE. The CDR3 bases are TGTGCCAGCAGCTTGCTATCGACAGGGAACTATGGCTACACCTTC. Its translation: CASSLLSTGNYGYTF. Using reference TRBV5-6 and TRBJ1-2 for the parts outside the CDR3, the full variable domain is DAGVTQSPTHLIKTRGQQVTLRCSPKSGHDTVSWYQQALGQGPQFIFQYYEEEERQRGNFPDRFSGHQFPNYSSELNVNALLLGDSALYLCASSLLSTGNYGYTFGSGTRLTVV.

Comment on this clone: In the same sample, other DNA sequences code for this CDR3. This rearrangement joins TRBV10-2 to TRBJ2-7, with 7 bases lining up with TRBD1. Germline CDR1 is WSHSY and CDR2 is SAAADI. J lost 0 bases, V lost 7 bases, and 3 bases had no gene match. This CDR3 is 13 amino acids long. This CDR3 is CASIGDSSYEQYF. The CDR3 nucleotides read TGCGCCAGCATAGGGGACAGCTCCTACGAGCAGTACTTC.

V is TRBV5-1 and J is TRBJ2-2; no definite D call. Trimming removed 6 bases from V and 6 bases from J, with 21 bases in between. CDR3 size: 16 residues. Looked up from germline, CDR1 is SGHRS and CDR2 is YFSETQ. The CDR3 DNA reads as TGCGCCAGCACCCCCTTAGCCCTAGGCGTATCCGGGGAGCTGTTTTTT. Translating it yields CASTPLALGVSGELFF.

The V and J genes are TRBV28 and TRBJ1-2; D not resolved. V was clipped by 7 bases and J by 5 bases, with 11 bases between them. Per the germline V gene, CDR1 is MDHEN and CDR2 is SYDVKM. CDR3 length: 12 amino acids. CDR3 in amino acids: CASTSPGYGYTF. CDR3 nucleotides: TGTGCCAGCACCTCCCCCGGTTATGGCTACACCTTC.

The J gene is TRBJ1-2, the V gene TRBV10-3; D is uncertain. There are 14 residues in the CDR3. Trimming took 3 bases from V and 5 from J, leaving 13 bases between them. From germline, CDR1 is ENHRY and CDR2 SYGVKD. The CDR3 DNA reads as TGTGCCATCAGTGAACGAGGGCCCGGTTATGGCTACACCTTC. Translated: CAISERGPGYGYTF.

A few counts support this clone. This sequence joins TRBV6-6 and TRBJ2-3; the D gene could be TRBD1 or TRBD2 (5 bases each). The germline CDR1 and CDR2 sequences are MNHNY and SVGAGI (reference sequence). CDR3 length: 15 amino acids. Trimming took 0 bases from V and 4 from J, leaving 11 bases between them. Here the CDR3 DNA reads TGTGCCAGCAGTTACTCGGGGGAGAGCGCAGATACGCAGTATTTT. Residues: CASSYSGESADTQYF.

This rearrangement joins TRBV28 to TRBJ2-5; 7 bases are shared with TRBD2. Germline CDR1 MDHEN, CDR2 SYDVKM. This CDR3 comprises 15 residues. V dropped 3 bases and J dropped 7; count of bases not matched to a gene: 11. Written as DNA, the CDR3 is TGTGCCAGCAGTTTGGAGGGGACTACCCGAGGGACCCAGTACTTC. Encoded protein: CASSLEGTTRGTQYF.

This sequence joins TRBV19 and TRBJ2-5; 11 positions match TRBD2. Germline trimming cut 5 bases from V and 4 bases from J; bases unmatched to any gene: 6. The CDR3 length is 15 residues. From germline, CDR1 is LNHDA and CDR2 SQIVND (reference sequence). CDR3 DNA sequence: TGTGCCAGTAGTCGACTAGCGGGAAGGGGAGAGACCCAGTACTTC. Its protein product is CASSRLAGRGETQYF.

V is TRBV5-6 and J is TRBJ2-5; TRBD1 agrees at 8 bases. The junction had 4 bases not matched to a gene; V was cut back by 4 bases and J by 5 bases. This CDR3 is 13 amino acids long. From germline, CDR1 is SGHDT and CDR2 YYEEEE. The CDR3 DNA follows: TGTGCCAGCAGCCTGACAGGGGTCGAGACCCAGTACTTC. This translates into CASSLTGVETQYF. Based on the CDR3 plus reference TRBV5-6 and TRBJ2-5, the full variable domain is DAGVTQSPTHLIKTRGQQVTLRCSPKSGHDTVSWYQQALGQGPQFIFQYYEEEERQRGNFPDRFSGHQFPNYSSELNVNALLLGDSALYLCASSLTGVETQYFGPGTRLLVL.

This clone was seen just once. V is TRBV9 and J is TRBJ2-3; 15 bases fit TRBD2. This CDR3 spans 19 amino acids. Looked up from germline, CDR1 is SGDLS and CDR2 is YYNGEE. The V gene end was trimmed by 0 bases and the J gene end by 4 bases; junction bases not matched to a gene: 9. The CDR3 DNA reads as TGTGCCAGCAGCGTAGCCGGACTAGCGGGAGGGGAGGATGCAGATACGCAGTATTTT. Translating it yields CASSVAGLAGGEDADTQYF.